The next 3 T cell receptor beta chains were all read from a single sample in a study of T cells in narcolepsy (dated by TCRdb to the late 2010s). The library relied on the immunoSEQ multiplex PCR assay. Imported from immuneACCESS, the table was reduced by TCRdb to in-frame sequences with V and J called. These copies leave out some clones; in studies compared against another copy, an unresolved V gene accounts for under half, and the cause of the remainder is not known. In all, the sample holds tens of thousands of clones, and 92% of those were seen once. Together, the top ten hold roughly 0.99% of the sample. Sequenced sample: CD45RA- memory CD4+ T cells from PBMCs. Sample cell subset or site, as interpreted from the label and publication: memory T cells sorted ex vivo from peripheral blood. These receptors were taken from a human donor with narcolepsy.

The chain joins TRBV23-1 to TRBJ2-7; D is possibly TRBD1 (6 bases). TRBV23-1 is given ORF status, its function remaining uncertain. The CDR3 runs to 13 residues. With 8 bases removed from V and 5 bases from J, the gap between germline ends came to 16 bases. CDR3 in amino acids: CASAQGNLNEQYF. The CDR3, as DNA: TGCGCCAGCGCACAGGGAAACCTTAACGAGCAGTACTTC.

The CDR3 bases are TGTGCCAGCAGCTTAGGGGGGGCCCATCTCTACGAGCAGTACTTC. It is translated as CASSLGGAHLYEQYF. The J gene is TRBJ2-7, the V gene TRBV5-5; perhaps TRBD2 as D (7 bases). This CDR3 has 15 residues. V shed 2 bases and J shed 3 bases, with 15 bases lying between them. Germline CDR1 reads SGHKS; CDR2 reads YYEKEE (reference sequence).

The rearrangement joins TRBV10-3 to TRBJ2-3; perhaps TRBD2 as D (5 bases). V was pared by 10 bases and J by 1 base, with 15 bases between. Germline V gene lookup returns CDR1 ENHRY and CDR2 SYGVKD. The CDR3 has 14 amino acids. Here the CDR3 DNA reads TGTGCCACACTAGATATGAGGGGCACAGATACGCAGTATTTT. Translation gives CATLDMRGTDTQYF.